These T cell receptor beta chains were read from a single sample in a study of T cell responses to AZD1222 COVID-19 vaccine. Assay used: immunoSEQ multiplex PCR; TCRdb lists only in-frame clones, some missing. The sample shows 100,000 or so clones, roughly 82% of them seen only once. Sequencing was performed on peripheral blood, taken on day 0 of AZD1222 vaccination. The receptors were sampled from an adult in good health. Both conserved end residues are part of each CDR3. D genes are given only for firm matches. Size is stated for part of the rows, as once, few or many counts, or as a class when the clone is expanded.

v_call	j_call	d_call	clone_size	cdr3_nt	cdr3_aa
TRBV5-1	TRBJ1-1	NA	NA	TGCGCCAGCAGCTTGGACCGGGATCCCGAAGGAGCTTTCTTT	CASSLDRDPEGAFF
TRBV5-1	TRBJ2-1	NA	NA	TGCGCCAGCAGCTTGGTTATTAGCAGGAGCGGACGTGAGGATGAGCAGTTCTTC	CASSLVISRSGREDEQFF
TRBV30	TRBJ2-5	TRBD2	NA	TGTGCCTGGAGTTCTGGCGGGGGGGCCAAGAAGACCCAGTACTTC	CAWSSGGGAKKTQYF
TRBV19	TRBJ1-6	NA	NA	TGTGCCAGTAGGCCTATCACGGAGAATTCACCCCTCCACTTT	CASRPITENSPLHF
TRBV7-9	TRBJ1-4	NA	NA	TGTGCCAGCACCCCCCGGACCGAAGAAAAACTGTTTTTT	CASTPRTEEKLFF
TRBV9	TRBJ2-5	NA	NA	TGTGCCAGCAGCGTAGTAGGCGAGACCCAGTACTTC	CASSVVGETQYF
TRBV7-2	TRBJ1-1	NA	NA	TGTGCCAGCAGCTTAGTTCCCCTAGGTAACACTGAAGCTTTCTTT	CASSLVPLGNTEAFF
TRBV11-2	TRBJ2-1	TRBD2	NA	TGTGCCAGCAGCCAGTGGGGAGCGGGGGAGTACAATGAGCAGTTCTTC	CASSQWGAGEYNEQFF
TRBV7-2	TRBJ1-3	NA	NA	TGTGCCAGCAGCTTAGCGCTACAGGTCTCTGGAAACACCATATATTTT	CASSLALQVSGNTIYF
TRBV9	TRBJ1-4	NA	NA	TGTGCCAGCAGCCCAGGTGCGGCACATGAAAAACTGTTTTTT	CASSPGAAHEKLFF
TRBV12-3/TRBV12-4	TRBJ2-3	NA	NA	TGTGCCAGCGGGGCGGATCACACAGATACGCAGTATTTT	CASGADHTDTQYF
TRBV28	TRBJ1-3	NA	NA	TGTGCCAGCAGTTTTCCCCGAGCTGGAAACACCATATATTTT	CASSFPRAGNTIYF
TRBV7-8	TRBJ1-2	TRBD1	NA	TGTGCCAGCAGCTCCAGGACAGGGTATGGCTACACCTTC	CASSSRTGYGYTF
TRBV6-2/TRBV6-3	TRBJ1-2	NA	NA	TGTGCCAGCAGCCACGGGGTAGAGTATGGCTACACCTTC	CASSHGVEYGYTF
TRBV19	TRBJ1-6	NA	NA	TGTGCCAGTAGTATAGCCCAGGGCTTCGATTCACCCCTCCACTTT	CASSIAQGFDSPLHF
TRBV10-3	TRBJ2-3	TRBD1	NA	TGTGCCATCAGGGACAGGGTCAAAGCAGATACGCAGTATTTT	CAIRDRVKADTQYF
TRBV7-2	TRBJ1-6	NA	NA	TGTGCCAGCAGCTTTGAGGGGGGCATCTCACCCCTCCACTTT	CASSFEGGISPLHF
TRBV21-1	TRBJ1-1	NA	NA	TGTGCCAGCAGCAGAGGGAAAATGAACACTGAAGCTTTCTTT	CASSRGKMNTEAFF
TRBV5-6	TRBJ2-5	TRBD2	few	TGTGCCAGCACCTTGGGGGGGTGGGAGACCCAGTACTTC	CASTLGGWETQYF
TRBV21-1	TRBJ2-4	NA	NA	TGTGCCAGCAGCAAAGGGTCGAAAATAGCCAAAAACATTCAGTACTTC	CASSKGSKIAKNIQYF
TRBV12-3/TRBV12-4	TRBJ2-3	NA	NA	TGTGCCAGCAGTTTATTAGGGGGTGCGCAGTATTTT	CASSLLGGAQYF
TRBV6-6	TRBJ1-6	NA	NA	TGTGCCAGCAGTTACTCAGAAAGCTCCTATAATTCACCCCTCCACTTT	CASSYSESSYNSPLHF
TRBV5-1	TRBJ1-1	TRBD1	NA	TGCGCCAGCAGCTTGGAACAGGGGATTGAAGCTTTCTTT	CASSLEQGIEAFF
TRBV27	TRBJ1-2	NA	NA	TGTGCCAGCAGTCGGGGGCGCGAGGGGGGGAACGGCTACACCTTC	CASSRGREGGNGYTF
TRBV5-1	TRBJ1-2	TRBD1	NA	TGCGCCAGCAGTGTTCAGGGGGAGTTTGGCTACACCTTC	CASSVQGEFGYTF
TRBV6-5	TRBJ2-7	NA	NA	TGTGCCAGCAGCTTCTTAGGGAACTCCTACGAGCAGTACTTC	CASSFLGNSYEQYF
TRBV7-2	TRBJ2-7	NA	NA	TGTGCCAGCAGCCTACTGCGGGACAGAAACTCCTACGAGCAGTACTTC	CASSLLRDRNSYEQYF
TRBV7-2	TRBJ1-5	TRBD1	NA	TGTGCCAGCAGCCGGGGGGGGACAGGGGTCTGGCAGCCCCAGCATTTT	CASSRGGTGVWQPQHF
TRBV4-2	TRBJ1-2	TRBD1	NA	TGTGCCAGCAGCCAAGGGTGGGGACAGGGAACGTCAATCGGCTACACCTTC	CASSQGWGQGTSIGYTF
TRBV4-3	TRBJ2-3	NA	once	TGCGCCAGCAGCCAAGAACCCGTAGAAGTTAGGAGGGCAGATACGCAGTATTTT	CASSQEPVEVRRADTQYF
TRBV6-2/TRBV6-3	TRBJ2-4	NA	NA	TGTGCCAGCAGTTTCCCAGGTGGCAGGGGAGGAAACATTCAGTACTTC	CASSFPGGRGGNIQYF
TRBV5-1	TRBJ1-6	TRBD1	NA	TGCGCCAGCAGCGTGGGACAGGGGGGCAATTCACCCCTCCACTTT	CASSVGQGGNSPLHF
TRBV5-4	TRBJ1-1	NA	NA	TGTGCCAGCAGCTTTTCCCAGTCTTCGGAGGGTTTCTTT	CASSFSQSSEGFF
TRBV7-2	TRBJ1-2	NA	NA	TGTGCCAGCAGCTTAGCAGTCGGTAACTATGGCTACACCTTC	CASSLAVGNYGYTF
TRBV3-1/TRBV3-2	TRBJ2-2	NA	once	TGTGCCAGCAGGACAGGAGAATTTAACACCGGGGAGCTGTTTTTT	CASRTGEFNTGELFF
TRBV4-2	TRBJ1-4	NA	few	TGTGCCAGCAGCCAAGAACGCCGGGTCCGCCGTTTTTTT	CASSQERRVRRFF
TRBV19	TRBJ2-5	TRBD2	NA	TGTGCCAGTACCCCCGGGGGGGGTCAAGAGACCCAGTACTTC	CASTPGGGQETQYF
TRBV10-3	TRBJ1-1	TRBD1	NA	TGTGCCATCAGTGGGACAGGCGACGCTTTCTTT	CAISGTGDAFF
TRBV5-1	TRBJ2-1	TRBD2	NA	TGCGCCAGCAGCTTGGTGGGGGGGAGTGAGCAGTTCTTC	CASSLVGGSEQFF
TRBV19	TRBJ1-5	NA	NA	TGTGCCAGTAGTCCATCCCAGATTAGCAATCAGCCCCAGCATTTT	CASSPSQISNQPQHF
TRBV11-2	TRBJ2-2	NA	few	TGTGCCAGCAGCTTAGACAGAATTACCGGGGAGCTGTTTTTT	CASSLDRITGELFF
TRBV7-9	TRBJ1-2	TRBD1	NA	TGTGCCAGCAGCCACCGACAGGGTTATGGCTACACCTTC	CASSHRQGYGYTF
TRBV4-1	TRBJ2-5	NA	once	TGCGCCAGCAGCCAAGACGGGACGGATGTATTGGAGACCCAGTACTTC	CASSQDGTDVLETQYF
TRBV30	TRBJ1-3	TRBD1	NA	TGTGCCTGGAGTGTGGGGAACAGGGGGCCCTCTGGAAACACCATATATTTT	CAWSVGNRGPSGNTIYF
TRBV19	TRBJ1-1	NA	NA	TGTGCCAGTAGTATCGACACTTACACTGAAGCTTTCTTT	CASSIDTYTEAFF